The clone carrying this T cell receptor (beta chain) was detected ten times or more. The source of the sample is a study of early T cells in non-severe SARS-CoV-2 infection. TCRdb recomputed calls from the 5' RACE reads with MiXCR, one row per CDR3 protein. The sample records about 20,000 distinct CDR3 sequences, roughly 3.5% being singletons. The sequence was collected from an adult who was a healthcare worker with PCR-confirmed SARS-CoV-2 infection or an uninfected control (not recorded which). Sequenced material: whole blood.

The CDR3 DNA sequence: TGCAGCGTTTTCCCGGGGGGGTACAATGAGCAGTTCTTC. Protein sequence: CSVFPGGYNEQFF. The rearrangement uses TRBV29-1 and TRBJ2-1, with 8 bases fitting TRBD2. J lost 4 bases, V lost 5 bases, and 4 bases had no gene match. The V gene's germline CDR1 is SQVTM and CDR2 ANQGSEA. The CDR3 consists of 13 residues.